Sequencing of this T cell receptor (beta chain) was carried out in a study of blood T cell repertoires in COVID-19. Across the whole study: Collection of acute and convalescent COVID-19 samples took place in the United States, Italy and Spain.

Authors' methods: The authors estimated nucleated cell counts from reference gene primer amplification. This table comes from immunoSEQ multiplex PCR, and its TCRdb copy is limited to in-frame clones, with some not included. V, J and clone size derive from that table, while D and trimming were established from the DNA sequence. This table has around 150,000 clones, over 80% appearing once. Germline CDR1 and CDR2: MNHNS and SASEGT. The CDR3 covers 15 residues. Trimming shortened V by 1 base and J by 0 bases, and 7 bases separated the two germline ends. This rearrangement joins TRBV6-1 to TRBJ1-3; D is ambiguous. Sequenced sample: peripheral blood. The TCR originated in a woman aged 80 or over with active or convalescent COVID-19. The CDR3 protein is CASSEGPLSGNTIYF. The CDR3 DNA reads as TGTGCCAGCAGTGAAGGGCCTCTCTCTGGAAACACCATATATTTT.